One sample yielded the 9 T cell receptor beta chains listed below, sequenced in a study of blood T cell repertoires in COVID-19. Assay used: immunoSEQ multiplex PCR; TCRdb lists only in-frame clones, some missing. The sample lists 70,000 to 95,000 clones; approximately 86% were seen once. Material: peripheral blood. The source is a woman in her 70s with active or convalescent COVID-19.

The sample holds one count of this clone. The V and J genes are TRBV28 and TRBJ2-3; 7 bases fit TRBD1. Germline lookup yields CDR1 MDHEN and CDR2 SYDVKM. CDR3 length: 15 residues. With 6 bases clipped from V and 4 bases from J, the junction kept 10 bases outside the gene matches. The CDR3 DNA reads as TGTGCCAGCAGCTCGAGACAGGGAAACCCAGATACGCAGTATTTT. Translating gives CASSSRQGNPDTQYF. Using reference TRBV28 and TRBJ2-3 for the parts outside the CDR3, the full variable domain is DVKVTQSSRYLVKRTGEKVFLECVQDMDHENMFWYRQDPGLGLRLIYFSYDVKMKEKGDIPEGYSVSREKKERFSLILESASTNQTSMYLCASSSRQGNPDTQYFGPGTRLTVL.

This clone has just one count. The chain couples TRBV29-1 to TRBJ1-1; 8 bases map to TRBD1. J was trimmed by 4 bases and V by 6 bases; bases with no gene match: 7. From germline, CDR1 is SQVTM and CDR2 ANQGSEA. The CDR3 runs 13 residues. The DNA for the CDR3 is TGCAGCGTCCGATTTACAGGGGGCACTGAAGCTTTCTTT. This encodes CSVRFTGGTEAFF.

Only a few counts were recorded for this clone. The chain combines TRBV10-3 with TRBJ1-2, with 7 bases fitting TRBD1. CDR3 length equals 16 residues. V dropped 8 bases and J dropped 0; count of bases not matched to a gene: 12. CDR1 is ENHRY and CDR2 is SYGVKD in the germline V gene. CDR3 DNA: TGTGCCATCGGCACCCCTTCGGGACAGCCTAACTATGGCTACACCTTC. It specifies CAIGTPSGQPNYGYTF.

The chain employs TRBV24-1 and TRBJ1-5, with 8 bases lining up with TRBD1. Germline V lookup: CDR1 KGHDR, CDR2 SFDVKD. This CDR3 region has 15 residues. J lost 4 bases, V lost 4 bases, and 5 bases had no gene match. This chain's CDR3 is CATSETTGGNQPQHF. The CDR3 nucleotides read TGTGCCACCAGTGAGACAACAGGGGGAAATCAGCCCCAGCATTTT.

The V call is TRBV5-6, the J call TRBJ2-5; 8 bases fit TRBD2. CDR1 is SGHDT and CDR2 is YYEEEE in the germline V gene. V was pared by 5 bases and J by 3 bases, with 9 bases of the junction left unmatched. CDR3 length equals 15 residues. The CDR3 region has the DNA TGTGCCAGCAGTACCCCGCTAGCGGGCGAAGAGACCCAGTACTTC. Protein sequence: CASSTPLAGEETQYF.

This rearrangement joins TRBV19 to TRBJ1-6, with D perhaps TRBD1 (6 bases). V dropped 6 bases and J dropped 0 bases, with 15 bases sitting between them. Germline assignment: CDR1 LNHDA and CDR2 SQIVND (reference sequence). The CDR3 is 17 residues long. The CDR3 spells CASRGGAPGSYNSPLHF. The CDR3 nucleotides read TGTGCCAGTAGAGGGGGGGCACCGGGCTCCTATAATTCACCCCTCCACTTT.

The chain combines TRBV5-4 with TRBJ2-7; TRBD2 is a possible D gene (6 bases). The ends were cut back, 4 bases at V and 5 bases at J, with 13 bases in the middle. This CDR3 is 13 amino acids long. Germline V gene lookup returns CDR1 SGHNT and CDR2 YYREEE (reference sequence). CDR3 region: CASSPDWGDEQYF. The CDR3 bases are TGTGCCAGCAGCCCCGATTGGGGGGACGAGCAGTACTTC.

The gene calls are TRBV4-2 and TRBJ1-1; D unresolved. Looked up from germline, CDR1 is LGHNA and CDR2 is YNFKEQ. This CDR3 has 16 residues. V shed 3 bases and J shed 3 bases, with 17 bases lying between them. The CDR3 nucleotides are TGTGCCAGCAGCCATAAAGCGGTGGGTTTCGACACTGAAGCTTTCTTT. Protein: CASSHKAVGFDTEAFF.

Concerning this clone itself: A read error is likely, as this CDR3 ends without the conserved phenylalanine or tryptophan. The DNA is omitted, as the CDR3 cannot be located on it reliably, and the CDR3 follows TCRdb's listing. This chain connects TRBV20-1 to TRBJ1-1. Germline CDR1 is DFQATT and CDR2 is SNEGSKA (reference sequence). The CDR3 has 10 residues if both end residues are counted. This CDR3 reads CSARDEDFLI.